These 19 T cell receptor beta chains were all obtained from the same sample, sequenced in a study of blood T cell repertoires in COVID-19. Sequencing used immunoSEQ multiplex PCR; TCRdb keeps in-frame clones, though not all of them. Of 87,000 or so clones detected, 85% to 90% appear once; the ten largest clones hold roughly 5.1%. Sequencing input: peripheral blood. These receptors all stem from a man aged 35-49 years with acute or convalescent COVID-19.

J is TRBJ1-5 and V is TRBV20-1; D possibly corresponds to TRBD1 (6 bases). Trimming took 3 bases from V and 2 from J, leaving 14 bases between them. In germline, CDR1 is DFQATT, CDR2 SNEGSKA (reference sequence). CDR3 length equals 15 residues. The CDR3 spells CSASDRTSGNQPQHF. CDR3 nucleotides: TGCAGTGCTAGTGACAGGACTTCAGGCAATCAGCCCCAGCATTTT.

The chain uses TRBV30 and TRBJ1-5, with 7 bases identical to TRBD1. The V gene end was trimmed by 2 bases and the J gene end by 2 bases; junction bases not matched to a gene: 3. From germline, CDR1 is GTSNPN and CDR2 SVGIG (reference sequence). The CDR3 is made up of 14 amino acids. CDR3 in DNA: TGTGCCTGGAGTCACAGGGGAGGCAATCAGCCCCAGCATTTT. It specifies CAWSHRGGNQPQHF.

The chain couples TRBV5-1 to TRBJ1-2; D gene unclear. CDR1 and CDR2 (germline): SGHRS, YFSETQ. There are 12 residues in the CDR3. Trimming took 3 bases from V and 8 from J, leaving 11 bases between them. The CDR3 nucleotides read TGCGCCAGCAGCTACCCAAGCGGGGGCTACACCTTC. This encodes CASSYPSGGYTF. Full variable domain (missing parts from reference TRBV5-1 and TRBJ1-2): KAGVTQTPRYLIKTRGQQVTLSCSPISGHRSVSWYQQTPGQGLQFLFEYFSETQRNKGNFPGRFSGRQFSNSRSEMNVSTLELGDSALYLCASSYPSGGYTFGSGTRLTVV.

V gene TRBV4-2 combines with J gene TRBJ2-3; TRBD2 is a possible D gene (5 bases). The CDR3 covers 17 residues. V was clipped by 1 base and J by 2 bases, with 16 bases between them. Germline CDR1 is LGHNA and CDR2 is YNFKEQ. Here the CDR3 DNA reads TGTGCCAGCAGCCAAGGGTCCTCGAGCGGTTTCACAGATACGCAGTATTTT. Its protein product is CASSQGSSSGFTDTQYF.

This chain links TRBV10-1 with TRBJ2-3, with a possible D match to TRBD2 (7 bases). Germline loops: CDR1 WNHNN, CDR2 SYGVQD (reference sequence). The CDR3 runs to 15 residues. The ends were cut back, 7 bases at V and 3 bases at J, with 17 bases in the middle. Here the CDR3 reads CASTPTAGATDTQYF. The CDR3 bases are TGCGCCAGCACCCCAACCGCGGGGGCAACAGATACGCAGTATTTT.

This chain joins TRBV19 and TRBJ1-3, with 7 positions matching TRBD1. The CDR3 has 14 residues. From germline, CDR1 is LNHDA and CDR2 SQIVND (reference sequence). J was trimmed by 1 base and V by 6 bases; bases with no gene match: 3. The CDR3 nucleotides are TGTGCCAGTAGCCTACAGGGGTCTGGAAACACCATATATTTT. It encodes CASSLQGSGNTIYF. The full variable domain, with the rest looked up from reference TRBV19 and TRBJ1-3, is DGGITQSPKYLFRKEGQNVTLSCEQNLNHDAMYWYRQDPGQGLRLIYYSQIVNDFQKGDIAEGYSVSREKKESFPLTVTSAQKNPTAFYLCASSLQGSGNTIYFGEGSWLTVV.

This clone was counted a single time. This chain links TRBV5-1 with TRBJ2-5; TRBD2 might be the D (6 bases). This CDR3 comprises 15 residues. From germline, CDR1 is SGHRS and CDR2 YFSETQ. V lost 1 base and J 5 bases, leaving 15 bases between the germline ends. In DNA form, the CDR3 reads TGCGCCAGCAGCTTGCGGGGGAACACCGGGGAGACCCAGTACTTC. It yields the protein CASSLRGNTGETQYF.

The gene calls are TRBV27 and TRBJ2-5; 10 bases match TRBD2. J was trimmed by 2 bases and V by 4 bases; bases with no gene match: 13. The CDR3 runs 18 residues. The germline V gene has CDR1 MNHEY and CDR2 SMNVEV (reference sequence). The CDR3 reads CASSSSSGRAFEQETQYF. The CDR3 DNA is TGTGCCAGCAGTTCGTCTAGCGGGAGAGCCTTTGAGCAAGAGACCCAGTACTTC.

This chain links TRBV2 with TRBJ2-3, with D maybe TRBD1 (6 bases). This CDR3 has 14 amino acids. Trimming pared 6 bases from V and 1 base from J, leaving 11 bases between. Germline V gene sequence: CDR1 SNHLY, CDR2 FYNNEI. The CDR3 region has the DNA TGTGCCAGCAGGAAATCAGGGGGCACAGATACGCAGTATTTT. Translation gives CASRKSGGTDTQYF. The variable domain in full, completed from reference TRBV2 and TRBJ2-3, reads EPEVTQTPSHQVTQMGQEVILRCVPISNHLYFYWYRQILGQKVEFLVSFYNNEISEKSEIFDDQFSVERPDGSNFTLKIRSTKLEDSAMYFCASRKSGGTDTQYFGPGTRLTVL.

The CDR3 is CASSEGYPLRGKYF. The DNA of the CDR3 is TGTGCCAGCAGCGAAGGATATCCCCTAAGGGGAAAGTATTTT. The V gene is TRBV5-4, the J gene TRBJ2-3, with D possibly being TRBD1 (5 bases). This CDR3 is 14 amino acids long. Deletions cut 4 bases from V and 13 bases from J, with 22 bases between. Germline CDR1 SGHNT, CDR2 YYREEE (reference sequence).

This clone has just a few counts. As DNA, the CDR3 is TGTGCCAGCAGCGGGGCTAGCGGGATAATGATGGACAATGAGCAGTTCTTC. Encoded protein: CASSGASGIMMDNEQFF. The rearrangement joins TRBV11-3 to TRBJ2-1; 9 nucleotides line up with TRBD2. V shed 5 bases, J shed 5 bases, and the junction held 13 bases outside the gene matches. There are 17 residues in the CDR3. Germline CDR1 reads SGHNT; CDR2 reads YENEEA.

Concerning this clone itself: An end of the junction differs from the germline gene, which may be a read error. This sequence joins TRBV7-7 and TRBJ1-3; 7 bases line up with TRBD1. The CDR3 loop spans 15 amino acids. Germline V lookup: CDR1 SSHAT, CDR2 FNYEAQ (reference sequence). The CDR3 loop reads CASSLAQGSGNTIYF. In nucleotides, the CDR3 is TGTGCTAGCAGCTTAGCACAGGGGTCTGGAAACACCATATATTTT.

The V call is TRBV6-1, the J call TRBJ2-7; tentatively, D is TRBD1 (5 bases). The CDR3 covers 15 residues. The germline CDR1 and CDR2 sequences are MNHNS and SASEGT. The V and J ends lost 2 bases and 6 bases respectively, with 17 bases between them. This chain's CDR3 is CASSESRASLSEQYF. The CDR3 DNA is TGTGCCAGCAGTGAAAGCAGGGCCTCCCTATCCGAGCAGTACTTC.

The chain recombines TRBV5-5 with TRBJ1-5, with D perhaps matching TRBD1 (6 bases). V was shortened by 5 bases and J by 7 bases, with 22 bases between the two germline ends. The CDR3 extends over 16 amino acids. Germline V CDR1 and CDR2: SGHKS, YYEKEE (reference sequence). The CDR3 bases are TGTGCCAGCAGTTTCTCAGGGACATTAGCAGAACAGCCCCAGCATTTT. Translated, it gives CASSFSGTLAEQPQHF.

The chain joins TRBV20-1 to TRBJ1-1; D perhaps matches TRBD1 (6 bases). CDR1 is DFQATT and CDR2 is SNEGSKA in the germline V gene (reference sequence). V dropped 3 bases and J dropped 0 bases, with 17 bases sitting between them. The CDR3 is 16 residues long. CDR3 coding DNA: TGCAGTGCTAGTAAACCTCCGGGACACATGAACACTGAAGCTTTCTTT. This gives the protein CSASKPPGHMNTEAFF.

With respect to this clone: At one of its ends the junction is not consistent with the germline gene, which may arise from a read error. The rearrangement links TRBV7-7 to TRBJ2-7; D is perhaps TRBD1 (7 bases). The CDR3 has 15 residues. Germline CDR1 is SSHAT and CDR2 is FNYEAQ (reference sequence). The chain's CDR3 is CASSLADGTAYEQYF. The CDR3 DNA reads as TGTGCTAGCAGCTTAGCGGATGGGACAGCCTACGAGCAGTACTTC.

This chain joins TRBV14 and TRBJ2-1; 8 bases align to TRBD1. Germline assignment: CDR1 SGHDN and CDR2 FVKESK. The CDR3 length is 13 residues. V dropped 5 bases and J dropped 7; count of bases not matched to a gene: 4. The DNA of the CDR3 is TGTGCCAGCAGCAAAAACAGGGGGAATGAGCAGTTCTTC. This gives the protein CASSKNRGNEQFF.

CDR3 DNA: TGTGCCAGCAGTTTATACCCCTCAGGGGGGCGAAGGTCCTACGAGCAGTACTTC. This codes for CASSLYPSGGRRSYEQYF. The V gene is TRBV27, the J gene TRBJ2-7; D is perhaps TRBD1 (7 bases). With 1 base removed from V and 1 base from J, the gap between germline ends came to 20 bases. The CDR3 has 18 amino acids. The germline V gene encodes CDR1 MNHEY and CDR2 SMNVEV (reference sequence).

This clone appeared once. The chain couples TRBV30 to TRBJ1-1; TRBD1 matches at 9 bases. This CDR3 spans 12 amino acids. The J segment lost 6 bases and the V segment lost 4 bases, leaving 3 bases of the junction unmatched. CDR1 is GTSNPN and CDR2 is SVGIG in the germline V gene (reference sequence). The CDR3, as DNA: TGTGCCTGGAACAGGGGGCGATCTGAAGCTTTCTTT. Protein: CAWNRGRSEAFF. Looking up the rest from reference TRBV30 and TRBJ1-1 gives the full variable domain: SQTIHQWPATLVQPVGSPLSLECTVEGTSNPNLYWYRQAAGRGLQLLFYSVGIGQISSEVPQNLSASRPQDRQFILSSKKLLLSDSGFYLCAWNRGRSEAFFGQGTRLTVV.